In its sample, the clone carrying this T cell receptor beta chain was seen many times. Its antigen is still unknown. The sample belongs to a study of CD8 T cells in ankylosing spondylitis. General study findings and limits: Among TCR beta sequences, a motif of 7 to 9 highly homologous variants appeared characteristic of ankylosing spondylitis blood. Significantly higher representation of disease-linked clones was reported for matched ankylosing spondylitis synovial fluid.

The CDR3 extends over 11 amino acids. V was shortened by 3 bases and J by 7 bases, with 6 bases between the two germline ends. Quantitative 5'-RACE with molecular barcodes produced the TCR beta libraries. MiXCR, applied by TCRdb to the 5' RACE reads, yields one record per CDR3 protein. The table shows 650,000 to 800,000 distinct CDR3 sequences, with around 20% occurring only once. The sequencing sample was made of blood, either unsorted or a sorted T cell fraction (not recorded which). This chain joins TRBV12-3 or TRBV12-4 and TRBJ1-2; a weak D match, TRBD1 (5 bases). The clonotype originates from a male donor with ankylosing spondylitis. CDR3 amino acids: CASSLGGGYTF. CDR3 nucleotides: TGTGCCAGCAGTTTGGGGGGTGGCTACACCTTC.